Following are 20 T cell receptor beta chains from one sample sequenced in a study of OX40 agonist ivuxolimab in advanced cancers. Library prep was done by the immunoSEQ multiplex PCR assay. TCRdb holds this immuneACCESS table with in-frame rearrangements only. Some clones are missing; in checked studies, unresolved V genes explain under half, and the rest has no known cause. The sample records about 62,000 clones, 75% to 85% of which are singletons. 9.5% to 13% of the sample is held by the ten biggest clonotypes. Specimen: CD4+ or CD8+ T cells sorted from blood, collected in a trial of the OX40 agonist ivuxolimab. The source of these receptors is an adult with an advanced solid tumor such as melanoma, head and neck, liver or kidney cancer.

The chain carries TRBV4-3 and TRBJ1-1; D uncertain. V dropped 0 bases and J dropped 1 base, with 18 bases sitting between them. The CDR3 has 18 residues. CDR1 and CDR2 (germline): LGHNA, YSLEER. The CDR3 DNA follows: TGCGCCAGCAGCCAAGATCCCCCCTTCGGTGCCGGGAACACTGAAGCTTTCTTT. Translation gives CASSQDPPFGAGNTEAFF.

This clone was detected only a few times. This sequence joins TRBV5-2 and TRBJ2-7. TRBV5-2 is a documented pseudogene. The CDR3 is made up of 14 amino acids. The CDR3 region is CASSLEGITYEQYF. As DNA, the CDR3 is TGTGCCAGCAGCTTGGAAGGCATCACCTACGAGCAGTACTTC.

The rearrangement links TRBV7-9 to TRBJ2-7; D gene unclear. The ends were cut back, 1 base at V and 3 bases at J, with 7 bases in the middle. There are 13 residues in the CDR3. CDR1 is SEHNR, CDR2 FQNEAQ, per germline (reference sequence). The CDR3 sequence: CASSLVSVYEQYF. The CDR3 nucleotides are TGTGCCAGCAGCTTAGTGTCAGTCTACGAGCAGTACTTC.

J is TRBJ1-4 and V is TRBV6-5; maybe TRBD1 (6 bases). V lost 2 bases and J 7 bases, leaving 14 bases between the germline ends. The CDR3 covers 15 residues. Germline loops: CDR1 MNHEY, CDR2 SVGAGI. Here the CDR3 reads CASSYGQGQGEKLFF. In DNA form, the CDR3 reads TGTGCCAGCAGTTACGGTCAGGGGCAGGGTGAAAAACTGTTTTTT.

This clone was picked up a small number of times. The chain uses TRBV29-1 and TRBJ1-3; D is unresolved. CDR3 length: 11 residues. Trimming pared 4 bases from V and 3 bases from J, leaving 4 bases between. Germline assignment: CDR1 SQVTM and CDR2 ANQGSEA. The CDR3 loop is CSVGFGNTIYF. In DNA, the CDR3 is TGCAGCGTTGGTTTTGGAAACACCATATATTTT.

The chain carries TRBV5-1 and TRBJ2-3, with 15 positions matching TRBD2. The CDR3 is made up of 17 amino acids. Unmatched junction bases numbered 6, after V lost 3 bases and J lost 4 bases. Germline V gene sequence: CDR1 SGHRS, CDR2 YFSETQ. CDR3 sequence reads: CASSSRTSGGAPDTQYF. The DNA of the CDR3 is TGCGCCAGCAGCTCAAGGACTAGCGGGGGGGCCCCAGATACGCAGTATTTT.

This sequence joins TRBV27 and TRBJ1-1; D is uncertain. This CDR3 is built from 14 residues. Trimming shortened V by 5 bases and J by 4 bases, and 14 bases separated the two germline ends. The V gene's germline CDR1 is MNHEY and CDR2 SMNVEV (reference sequence). The CDR3 DNA follows: TGTGCCAGCAGTCGACTAAGTAGGACCACTGAAGCTTTCTTT. It specifies CASSRLSRTTEAFF.

This chain's CDR3 is CASSQTVPYEQYF. The DNA of the CDR3 is TGTGCCAGCAGTCAGACTGTTCCTTACGAGCAGTACTTC. The rearrangement links TRBV28 to TRBJ2-7, with D unresolved. CDR3 length equals 13 residues. The germline V and J ends were trimmed by 5 bases and 4 bases, with 12 bases remaining between them. CDR1 is MDHEN and CDR2 is SYDVKM in the germline V gene.

V is TRBV5-1 and J is TRBJ2-1; TRBD1 matches at 10 bases. Germline V gene sequence: CDR1 SGHRS, CDR2 YFSETQ. V lost 1 base to trimming and J lost 10 bases; unmatched junction nucleotides: 8. The CDR3 totals 15 residues. The CDR3 sequence: CASSLFGTGVNEQFF. CDR3 coding DNA: TGCGCCAGCAGCTTGTTCGGGACAGGGGTTAACGAGCAGTTCTTC.

The rearrangement links TRBV27 to TRBJ2-1; weak D call: TRBD1 (5 bases). There are 15 residues in the CDR3. Germline V gene data show CDR1 as MNHEY and CDR2 as SMNVEV (reference sequence). V was cut by 5 bases and J by 0 bases, with 11 bases left in between. The CDR3 loop is CASSPGHSSYNEQFF. In DNA form, the CDR3 reads TGTGCCAGCAGTCCTGGACACAGCTCCTACAATGAGCAGTTCTTC.

This chain links TRBV4-3 with TRBJ1-4; tentatively, D is TRBD1 (5 bases). V lost 0 bases to trimming and J lost 4 bases, with 18 bases between them. CDR3 length equals 18 residues. Germline V gene data show CDR1 as LGHNA and CDR2 as YSLEER. CDR3 nucleotide sequence: TGCGCCAGCAGCCAAGAGCCGAATTCGGGCAGGGTTAATGAAAAACTGTTTTTT. It translates to CASSQEPNSGRVNEKLFF.

The chain has TRBV19 and TRBJ2-2, with D possibly matching TRBD1 (6 bases). Germline CDR1 reads LNHDA; CDR2 reads SQIVND (reference sequence). The CDR3 consists of 13 residues. Deletions cut 7 bases from V and 3 bases from J, with 9 bases between. This chain's CDR3 is CASTRGYTGELFF. In DNA, the CDR3 is TGTGCCAGTACCAGGGGTTACACCGGGGAGCTGTTTTTT. The full variable domain, with the rest looked up from reference TRBV19 and TRBJ2-2, is DGGITQSPKYLFRKEGQNVTLSCEQNLNHDAMYWYRQDPGQGLRLIYYSQIVNDFQKGDIAEGYSVSREKKESFPLTVTSAQKNPTAFYLCASTRGYTGELFFGEGSRLTVL.

The genes are TRBV10-3 and TRBJ1-2; D unresolved. CDR3 size: 14 residues. With 2 bases removed from V and 1 base from J, the gap between germline ends came to 8 bases. Germline V gives CDR1 ENHRY, CDR2 SYGVKD. This CDR3 is CAISELLNNYGYTF. In nucleotides, the CDR3 is TGTGCCATCAGTGAGCTTCTGAATAACTATGGCTACACCTTC.

J is TRBJ1-5 and V is TRBV15; D gene ambiguous. This CDR3 has 14 amino acids. The V gene lost 4 bases and the J gene lost 0 bases, with 7 bases spanning the gap. From germline, CDR1 is LNHNV and CDR2 YYDKDF (reference sequence). The CDR3, as DNA: TGTGCCACCAGCACAGGCTATAGCAATCAGCCCCAGCATTTT. Encoded protein: CATSTGYSNQPQHF.

This clone showed up just a few times. V is TRBV6-1 and J is TRBJ1-1; D is ambiguous. The length of the CDR3 is 12 residues. The V end lost 5 bases, the J end lost 4 bases, and 8 bases lay between the germline ends. Germline loops: CDR1 MNHNS, CDR2 SASEGT. The CDR3 DNA reads as TGTGCCAGCAGTCGGACGAGCACTGAAGCTTTCTTT. It yields the protein CASSRTSTEAFF.

The rearrangement uses TRBV27 and TRBJ2-3; D not resolved. CDR1 is MNHEY and CDR2 is SMNVEV in the germline V gene (reference sequence). This CDR3 spans 16 amino acids. The V end was cut by 5 bases, the J end by 1 base, with 16 bases between. The DNA for the CDR3 is TGTGCCAGCAGTCCTCTTCTAACGGACGGCACAGATACGCAGTATTTT. This translates into CASSPLLTDGTDTQYF.

About this clone: One end of the junction does not line up with germline, which may come from a read error. The chain combines TRBV6-6 with TRBJ2-1, with D possibly TRBD1 on 5 matching bases. The germline V gene has CDR1 MNHNY and CDR2 SVGAGI (reference sequence). The CDR3 spans 15 residues. CDR3 residues: CASSYGAGSFNEQFF. CDR3 coding DNA: TGTGCCAGCAGTTACGGGGCAGGATCCTTCAATGAGCAGTTCTTC.

This chain uses TRBV2 with TRBJ2-5; possibly TRBD1 for D (6 bases). Judging by the DNA end, TRBJ2-7 fits better; the J call may be wrong. The CDR3 contains 14 residues. Germline CDR1 SNHLY, CDR2 FYNNEI. The chain's CDR3 is CASSSQDRSYEQYF. The CDR3 nucleotides are TGTGCCAGCAGTTCTCAGGACAGATCCTACGAGCAGTACTTC.

The chain has TRBV6-5 and TRBJ2-7, with 9 nucleotides matching TRBD2. Germline loops: CDR1 MNHEY, CDR2 SVGAGI. The ends lost 6 bases at V and 5 bases at J; junction bases unmatched: 5. The CDR3 length is 13 residues. The CDR3 sequence: CASRLAGVDEQYF. The CDR3 DNA is TGTGCCAGCAGGTTAGCGGGAGTGGACGAGCAGTACTTC.

This clone was seen just once. The CDR3 here is CASSYRWGSYEQYF. The CDR3 coding sequence is TGTGCCAGCAGTTACCGGTGGGGTAGCTACGAGCAGTACTTC. The chain is built from TRBV27 and TRBJ2-7, with unresolved D. The CDR3 has 14 residues. The germline V and J ends were trimmed by 4 bases and 3 bases, with 13 bases remaining between them. Germline CDR1 reads MNHEY; CDR2 reads SMNVEV (reference sequence).